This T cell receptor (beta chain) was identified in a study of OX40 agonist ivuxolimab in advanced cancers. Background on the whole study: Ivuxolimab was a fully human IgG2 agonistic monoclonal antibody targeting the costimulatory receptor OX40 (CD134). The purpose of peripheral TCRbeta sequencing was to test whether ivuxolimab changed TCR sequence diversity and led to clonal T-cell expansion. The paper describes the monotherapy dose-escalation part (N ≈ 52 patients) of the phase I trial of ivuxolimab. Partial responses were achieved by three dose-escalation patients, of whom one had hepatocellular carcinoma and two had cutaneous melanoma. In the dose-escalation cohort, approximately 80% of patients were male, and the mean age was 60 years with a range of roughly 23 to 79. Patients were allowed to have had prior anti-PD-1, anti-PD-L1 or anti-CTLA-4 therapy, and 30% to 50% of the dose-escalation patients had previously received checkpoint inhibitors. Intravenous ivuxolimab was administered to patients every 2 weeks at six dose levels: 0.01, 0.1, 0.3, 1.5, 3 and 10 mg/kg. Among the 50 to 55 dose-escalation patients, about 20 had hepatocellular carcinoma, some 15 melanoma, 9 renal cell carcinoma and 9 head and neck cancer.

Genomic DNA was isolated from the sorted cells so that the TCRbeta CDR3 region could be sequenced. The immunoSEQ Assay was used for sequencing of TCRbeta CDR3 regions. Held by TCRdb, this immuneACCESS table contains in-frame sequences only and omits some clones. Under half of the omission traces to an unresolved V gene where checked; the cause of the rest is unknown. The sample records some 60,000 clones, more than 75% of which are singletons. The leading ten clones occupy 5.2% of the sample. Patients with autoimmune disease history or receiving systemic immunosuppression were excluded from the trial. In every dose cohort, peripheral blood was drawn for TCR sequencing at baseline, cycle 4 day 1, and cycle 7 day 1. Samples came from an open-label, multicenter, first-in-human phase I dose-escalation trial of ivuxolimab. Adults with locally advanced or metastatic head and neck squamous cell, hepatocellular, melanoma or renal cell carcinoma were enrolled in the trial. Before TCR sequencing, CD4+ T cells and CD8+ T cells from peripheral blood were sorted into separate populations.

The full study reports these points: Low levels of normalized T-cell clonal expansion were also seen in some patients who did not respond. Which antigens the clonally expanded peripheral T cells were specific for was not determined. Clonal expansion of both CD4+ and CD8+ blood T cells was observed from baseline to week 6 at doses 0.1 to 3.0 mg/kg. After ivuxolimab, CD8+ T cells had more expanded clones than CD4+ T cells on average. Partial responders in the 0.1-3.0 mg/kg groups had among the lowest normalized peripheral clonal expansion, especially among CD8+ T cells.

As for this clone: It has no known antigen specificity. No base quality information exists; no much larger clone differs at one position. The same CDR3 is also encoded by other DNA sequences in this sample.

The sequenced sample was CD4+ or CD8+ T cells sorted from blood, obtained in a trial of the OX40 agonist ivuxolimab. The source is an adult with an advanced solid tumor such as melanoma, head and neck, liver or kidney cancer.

The CDR3 here reads CASSPGETQYF. The DNA sequence is TGTGCCAGCTCACCGGGGGAGACCCAGTACTTC. In this chain, TRBV18 is recombined with TRBJ2-5; the D gene is not confidently resolved. The CDR3 sequence holds 11 residues, the cysteine and phenylalanine included. Only the CDR3 region is kept as DNA, spanning 33 bases read in frame from base 1. The germline V gene gives CDR1 as KGHSH and CDR2 as LQKENI. Trimming costs V 3 bases and J 5 bases, and their ends lie 4 bases apart.